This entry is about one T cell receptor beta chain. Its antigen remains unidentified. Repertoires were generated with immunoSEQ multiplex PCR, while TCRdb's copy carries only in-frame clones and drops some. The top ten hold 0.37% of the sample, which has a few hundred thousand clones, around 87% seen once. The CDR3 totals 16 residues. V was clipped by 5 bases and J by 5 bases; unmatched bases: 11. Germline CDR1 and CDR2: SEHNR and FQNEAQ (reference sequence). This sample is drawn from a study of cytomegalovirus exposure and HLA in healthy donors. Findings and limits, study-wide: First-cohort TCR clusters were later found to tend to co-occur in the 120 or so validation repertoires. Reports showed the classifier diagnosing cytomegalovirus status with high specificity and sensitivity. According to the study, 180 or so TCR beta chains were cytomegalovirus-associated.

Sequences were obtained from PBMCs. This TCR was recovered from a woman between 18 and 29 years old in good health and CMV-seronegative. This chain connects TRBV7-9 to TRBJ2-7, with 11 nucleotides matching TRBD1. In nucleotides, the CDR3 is TGTGCCAGCAGCCGAGGACAGGGGGCCGGTTACCACGAGCAGTACGTC. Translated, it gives CASSRGQGAGYHEQYV.